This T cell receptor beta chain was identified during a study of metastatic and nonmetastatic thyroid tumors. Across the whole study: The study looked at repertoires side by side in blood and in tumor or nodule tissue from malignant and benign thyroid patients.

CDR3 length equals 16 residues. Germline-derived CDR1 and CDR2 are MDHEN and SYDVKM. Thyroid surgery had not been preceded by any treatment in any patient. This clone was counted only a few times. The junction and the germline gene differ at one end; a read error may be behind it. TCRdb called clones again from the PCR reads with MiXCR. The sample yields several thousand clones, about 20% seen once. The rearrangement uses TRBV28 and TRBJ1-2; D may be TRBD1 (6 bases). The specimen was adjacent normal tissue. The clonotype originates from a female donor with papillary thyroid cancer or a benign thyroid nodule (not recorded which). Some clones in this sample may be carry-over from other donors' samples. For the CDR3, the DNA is TGTGCCAGTAGTCCTCCAGAGCGGGGGCACAACTATGGTTACACCTTC. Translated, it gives CASSPPERGHNYGYTF.